This T cell receptor (beta chain) emerged from a study of T cells in Graves' hyperthyroidism and ophthalmopathy. Study conclusions and caveats: It was a median around 6 months before onset that the model predicted ophthalmopathy.

This clonotype was recorded at least ten times. The antigen remains undetermined. There were TCR beta CDR3 regions amplified from RNA transcripts. HTBI primers were used for first-round RT-PCR of the TCR CDR3. TCRdb analysed the multiplex PCR reads with MiXCR anew, one entry per CDR3 protein. This table holds more than 300,000 distinct CDR3 sequences, around 14% found once. Patients aged 18 to 65 with hyperthyroidism were newly diagnosed, with duration under 2 months. For the diagnoses, clinical symptoms, serum thyroxine and TRAb, thyroid ultrasound and orbital computed tomography were used. PBMCs were sourced from approximately 9 ml fresh peripheral blood. Trimming stripped 3 bases from V and 1 base from J, with 18 bases between. Germline loops: CDR1 GTSNPN, CDR2 SVGIG (reference sequence). CDR3 length: 16 amino acids.

The specimen was blood. V gene TRBV30 combines with J gene TRBJ1-1; D remains ambiguous. This clonotype originated in a woman aged 55 to 70 with Graves' hyperthyroidism. The CDR3 nucleotides read TGTGCCTGGAGCGGAGGCCTCCATGTTGGGAACACTGAAGCTTTCTTT. Its protein product is CAWSGGLHVGNTEAFF.